A selection of T cell receptor beta chains follows, all from one sample in a study of cytomegalovirus exposure and HLA in healthy donors. Sequencing used immunoSEQ multiplex PCR; TCRdb keeps in-frame clones, though not all of them. The sample contains 55,000 to 65,000 clones, about nine tenths of which appear only once. Sequenced: PBMCs. The receptors were gathered from a man aged 18 to 29 in good health and CMV-seronegative. The CDR3 runs from the conserved cysteine through the conserved F or W. D genes are given only for firm matches. Clone size is not always given. Where it is, it says once, few, many or a class for expanded clones.

TRBJ2-2,NA,TRBV7-9,NA,CASSLRQRGELFF,TGTGCCAGCAGCTTACGCCAGAGGGGGGAGCTGTTTTTT
TRBJ2-1,NA,TRBV19,NA,CASSMTSRANEQFF,TGTGCCAGTAGTATGACTAGTCGAGCCAATGAGCAGTTCTTC
TRBJ2-1,NA,TRBV2,NA,CASSEDLAREQFF,TGTGCCAGCAGTGAAGATCTAGCACGGGAGCAGTTCTTC
TRBJ2-1,NA,TRBV19,NA,CASSSAYSYNEQFF,TGTGCCAGTTCTAGCGCTTACTCCTACAATGAGCAGTTCTTC
TRBJ2-1,TRBD2,TRBV19,NA,CASSMASGNEQFF,TGTGCCAGTAGTATGGCTAGCGGGAATGAGCAGTTCTTC
TRBJ2-2,TRBD2,TRBV5-1,NA,CASSLGASGSFNTGELFF,TGCGCCAGCAGCTTGGGCGCTAGCGGGAGTTTTAACACCGGGGAGCTGTTTTTT
TRBJ2-1,TRBD1,TRBV29-1,NA,CRASADRGQLNEQFF,TGCAGAGCAAGCGCGGACAGGGGGCAACTCAATGAGCAGTTCTTC
TRBJ2-1,TRBD2,TRBV29-1,NA,CSAARLAGGDNEQFF,TGCAGCGCAGCCCGACTAGCGGGCGGAGACAATGAGCAGTTCTTC
TRBJ2-1,TRBD2,TRBV6-4,NA,CASSEFGGTSNEQFF,TGTGCCAGCAGTGAATTTGGGGGGACTAGCAATGAGCAGTTCTTC
TRBJ2-7,NA,TRBV30,NA,CAWDSSYEQYF,TGTGCCTGGGACAGTTCCTACGAGCAGTACTTC
TRBJ2-3,TRBD2,TRBV28,NA,CASSFQASGSRGTDTQYF,TGTGCCAGCAGTTTTCAGGCTAGCGGGAGTCGAGGCACAGATACGCAGTATTTT
TRBJ2-7,TRBD1,TRBV27,NA,CASRTTGGVYEQYF,TGTGCCAGCAGGACCACAGGGGGCGTCTACGAGCAGTACTTC
TRBJ2-2,NA,TRBV4-1,once,CASSQVGGGELFF,TGCGCCAGCAGCCAAGTTGGAGGCGGGGAGCTGTTTTTT
TRBJ1-2,NA,TRBV6-5,NA,CASSYSGGVTGYTF,TGTGCCAGCAGTTACTCAGGAGGGGTCACTGGCTACACCTTC
TRBJ2-1,TRBD2,TRBV4-1,NA,CASRIQPGLDYNEQFF,TGCGCCAGCAGGATTCAACCGGGACTAGATTACAATGAGCAGTTCTTC
TRBJ2-2,TRBD2,TRBV6-1,NA,CASSAGGNTGELFF,TGTGCCAGCAGTGCGGGGGGGAACACCGGGGAGCTGTTTTTT
TRBJ2-2,TRBD1,TRBV14,NA,CASSWTGGSTGELFF,TGTGCCAGCAGTTGGACAGGGGGCTCCACCGGGGAGCTGTTTTTT
TRBJ1-1,NA,TRBV7-6,NA,CASSVGGATEAFF,TGTGCCAGCAGTGTGGGGGGGGCGACTGAAGCTTTCTTT